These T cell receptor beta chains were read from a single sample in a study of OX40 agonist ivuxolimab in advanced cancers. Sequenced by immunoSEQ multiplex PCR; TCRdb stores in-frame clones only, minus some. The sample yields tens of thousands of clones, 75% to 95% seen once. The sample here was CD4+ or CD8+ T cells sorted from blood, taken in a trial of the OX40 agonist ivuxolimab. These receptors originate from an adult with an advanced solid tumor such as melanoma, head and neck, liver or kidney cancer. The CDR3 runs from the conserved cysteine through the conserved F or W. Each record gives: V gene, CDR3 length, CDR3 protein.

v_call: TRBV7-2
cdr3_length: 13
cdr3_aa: CASSPQGGNTIYF

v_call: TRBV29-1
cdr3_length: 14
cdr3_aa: CSVSTDSSYNEQFF

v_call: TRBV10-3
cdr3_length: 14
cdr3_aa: CAISEGRDNTEAFF

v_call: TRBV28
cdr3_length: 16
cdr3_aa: CASSLWGQGETGELFF

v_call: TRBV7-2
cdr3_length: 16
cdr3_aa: CASSGTGGSSNQPQHF

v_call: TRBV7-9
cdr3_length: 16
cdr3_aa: CASSLSSGTGVWEQFF

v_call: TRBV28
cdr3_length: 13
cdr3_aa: CASSSPAAGGYTF

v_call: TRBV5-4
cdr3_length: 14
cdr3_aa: CASSLAGGPGSYTF

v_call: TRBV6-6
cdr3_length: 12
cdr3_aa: CASSPGPSEAFF

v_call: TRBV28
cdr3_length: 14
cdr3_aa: CASSGWNMNTEAFF

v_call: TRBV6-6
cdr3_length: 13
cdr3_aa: CASRPGQVYGYTF

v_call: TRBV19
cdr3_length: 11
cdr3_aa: CASSPGPRAFF

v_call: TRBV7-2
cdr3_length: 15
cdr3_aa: CASLGGLGSTDTQYF

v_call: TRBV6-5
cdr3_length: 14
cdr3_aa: CASSYSARGYGYTF

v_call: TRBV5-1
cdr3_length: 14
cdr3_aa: CASSKDRGQETQYF

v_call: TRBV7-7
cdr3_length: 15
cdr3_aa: CASSFSGGSTDTQYF

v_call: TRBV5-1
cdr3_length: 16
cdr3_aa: CASTKEGTYVNTEAFF

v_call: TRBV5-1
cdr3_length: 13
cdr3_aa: CASFRQGTGELFF

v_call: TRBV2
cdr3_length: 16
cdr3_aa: CASMRGLAGVTGELFF

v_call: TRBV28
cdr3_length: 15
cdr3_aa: CASSSEDRGRFGYTF

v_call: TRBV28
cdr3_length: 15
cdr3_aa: CASILAGGRSDTQYF

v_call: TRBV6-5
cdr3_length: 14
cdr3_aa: CASSFGQGSTEAFF

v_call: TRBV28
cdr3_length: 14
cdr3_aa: CASSLVIGNYGYTF

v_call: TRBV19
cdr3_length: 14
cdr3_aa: CASSIDHSGQPQHF

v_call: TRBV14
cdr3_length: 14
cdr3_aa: CASSPWTGTSEQYF

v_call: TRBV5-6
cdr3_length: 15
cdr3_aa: CASSSRTAYNSPLHF